Sequencing of this T cell receptor beta chain was carried out in a study of blood T cells in healthy people across ages. Primed by a sample-barcoded 5' primer and a J-beta primer mix, a second PCR proceeded for 7 to 11 cycles. TCRdb processed the 5' RACE reads anew with MiXCR; each CDR3 protein has one entry. The table lists more than 600,000 distinct CDR3 sequences, around 25% of them singletons. The sample also formed part of further work on T cells of mothers and their children. That work contributes: All donors were healthy and Caucasian; they were three mothers and their six children.

Sequences were obtained from blood. The receptor was derived from a boy aged 5-17 years in good health.

The CDR3 DNA is TGTGCCAGCAGTTACGGCGGGAGGGTTGGCGAGCAGTTCTTC. The encoded protein is CASSYGGRVGEQFF. The chain combines TRBV6-2 or TRBV6-3 with TRBJ2-1, with 9 bases fitting TRBD2. This CDR3 region has 14 residues. Per the germline V gene, CDR1 is MNHEY and CDR2 is SVGEGT. The V segment lost 2 bases and the J segment 10 bases; nucleotides outside the gene matches: 6.